A selection of T cell receptor beta chains follows, all from one sample in a study of CD8 T cells in Susac syndrome. Via MiXCR, TCRdb re-called the immunoSEQ multiplex PCR reads, giving one row per CDR3 protein. The table records 150,000 to 190,000 distinct CDR3 sequences, 85% to 95% of them present only once. Sequencing was done on a sample of CD8+ T cells from PBMCs. These receptors were collected from a human donor with multiple sclerosis. The CDR3 runs from the conserved cysteine through the conserved F or W. D genes are given only for firm matches.

V gene: TRBV27; J gene: TRBJ2-7; D gene: -; CDR3 DNA: TGTGCCAGCAGTTTATCGGTGGAGGGGACCTACGAGCAGTACTTC; CDR3 protein: CASSLSVEGTYEQYF
V gene: TRBV29-1; J gene: TRBJ1-2; D gene: TRBD1; CDR3 DNA: TGCAGCGTTTACCGGGACAGGGGAGATGGCTACACCTTC; CDR3 protein: CSVYRDRGDGYTF
V gene: TRBV20-1; J gene: TRBJ2-2; D gene: -; CDR3 DNA: TGCAGTGCTCCTTCCTCACAGGGATCCGGGGAGCTGTTTTTT; CDR3 protein: CSAPSSQGSGELFF
V gene: TRBV20-1; J gene: TRBJ2-5; D gene: TRBD1; CDR3 DNA: TGCAGTGCTAGGGAAGGGGGCAGAGAGACCCAGTACTTC; CDR3 protein: CSAREGGRETQYF
V gene: TRBV20-1; J gene: TRBJ1-5; D gene: -; CDR3 DNA: TGCAGTGCTCCCCTGACGGGGGAGTTCTCGAATCAGCCCCAGCATTTT; CDR3 protein: CSAPLTGEFSNQPQHF
V gene: TRBV24-1; J gene: TRBJ2-1; D gene: TRBD2; CDR3 DNA: TGTGCCACCAGTGATATAGCGGGGGTTGAGCAGTTCTTC; CDR3 protein: CATSDIAGVEQFF
V gene: TRBV9; J gene: TRBJ2-2; D gene: -; CDR3 DNA: TGTGCCAGCAGCCCCGGAGGCCTGGGCACCGGGGAGCTGTTTTTT; CDR3 protein: CASSPGGLGTGELFF
V gene: TRBV11-3; J gene: TRBJ2-1; D gene: -; CDR3 DNA: TGTGCCAGCAGCTTATATACCTACAATGAGCAGTTCTTC; CDR3 protein: CASSLYTYNEQFF
V gene: TRBV20-1; J gene: TRBJ1-5; D gene: -; CDR3 DNA: TGCAGTGCTAGTGGCGGTGGGGTATATCAGCCCCAGCATTTT; CDR3 protein: CSASGGGVYQPQHF
V gene: TRBV7-3; J gene: TRBJ2-2; D gene: -; CDR3 DNA: TGTGCCAGCAGCAACGCACTGGGCACCGGGGAGCTGTTTTTT; CDR3 protein: CASSNALGTGELFF
V gene: TRBV5-1; J gene: TRBJ1-6; D gene: -; CDR3 DNA: TGCGCCAGCAGCTTCGGGTTCGACGTTGGTTCACCCCTCCACTTT; CDR3 protein: CASSFGFDVGSPLHF
V gene: TRBV7-9; J gene: TRBJ1-2; D gene: -; CDR3 DNA: TGTGCCAGCAGCTCCGCAGGGGACTTCCAAAACTATGGCTACACCTTC; CDR3 protein: CASSSAGDFQNYGYTF
V gene: TRBV20-1; J gene: TRBJ2-5; D gene: -; CDR3 DNA: TGCAGTGCTAGGGCTATCGGGGAAGAGACCCAGTACTTC; CDR3 protein: CSARAIGEETQYF
V gene: TRBV4-3; J gene: TRBJ2-7; D gene: TRBD2; CDR3 DNA: TGCGCCAGCAGCCAAGATCGAGGGGAGGGCTACGAGCAGTACTTC; CDR3 protein: CASSQDRGEGYEQYF
V gene: TRBV9; J gene: TRBJ2-7; D gene: -; CDR3 DNA: TGTGCCAGCAGCCACCGTATGGGTGGGGACGGGAATTCCTACGAGCAGTACTTC; CDR3 protein: CASSHRMGGDGNSYEQYF